This T cell receptor beta chain comes out of a study of shared T cell receptors in the human thymus. This clone was seen more than once but under ten times. Trimming at V came to 0 bases and at J to 5 bases, leaving 4 bases not matched to a gene. The CDR3 spans 17 residues. The germline gives CDR1 LNHNV, CDR2 YYDKDF (reference sequence). Clones were sequenced by immunoSEQ multiplex PCR, and TCRdb holds only the in-frame ones, with some missing. This sample has more than 300,000 clones, with approximately 95% found just once. The rearrangement joins TRBV15 to TRBJ2-3; 14 nucleotides match TRBD2. This TCR came from a human donor. The sequenced material came from thymocytes. The CDR3 region has the DNA TGTGCCACCAGCAGAGAAAATGGGACTAGCGGGAGAGATACGCAGTATTTT. It codes for CATSRENGTSGRDTQYF.